The next 18 T cell receptor beta chains were all read from a single sample in a study of molecular identifiers for immune sequencing clone quantification. One entry per CDR3 protein results from TCRdb running MiXCR on the PCR reads. The sample lists about half a million distinct CDR3 sequences, around 23% seen once, with 0.76% in the top ten. Source material: naive CD8+ T cells from blood, with Jurkat cell RNA spiked in. Subset described: FACS-sorted CD8+CD4-CCR7+CD45RA+ naive T cells. The receptors here all came from a human donor in good health. Some libraries in this study had Jurkat cell RNA spiked in.

V is TRBV12-3 or TRBV12-4 and J is TRBJ1-1; D gene unclear. V lost 1 base, J lost 4 bases, and 7 bases lay in between. The CDR3 covers 13 residues. The CDR3 coding sequence is TGTGCCAGCAGTTTAGGGGTCGCCACTGAAGCTTTCTTT. Protein: CASSLGVATEAFF.

This clonotype occurred many times. The J gene is TRBJ1-1, the V gene TRBV19; unclear D gene. This CDR3 has 15 residues. V lost 1 base and J lost 0, with 9 bases in between. CDR1 is LNHDA and CDR2 is SQIVND in the germline V gene (reference sequence). In DNA form, the CDR3 reads TGTGCCAGTAGTATAGGAGTAAATATGAACACTGAAGCTTTCTTT. Translation gives CASSIGVNMNTEAFF.

This clonotype was seen a handful of times. The chain couples TRBV21-1 to TRBJ1-3. TRBV21-1 is a documented pseudogene. The CDR3 is made up of 16 amino acids. CDR3 residues: CASSKGEARAGNTIYF. The CDR3 DNA follows: TGTGCCAGCAGCAAAGGGGAGGCCAGGGCTGGAAACACCATATATTTT.

Comment on this clonotype: One end of the junction varies from germline; a read error may be responsible. The chain is built from TRBV29-1 and TRBJ2-5; D is unresolved. Germline V gene sequence: CDR1 SQVTM, CDR2 ANQGSEA. The CDR3 is 17 amino acids. The CDR3 protein is CCVEDNTAALGQETQYF. CDR3 DNA sequence: TGCTGCGTTGAAGATAACACGGCAGCGCTGGGCCAAGAGACCCAGTACTTC.

This clonotype was seen at least ten times. The chain employs TRBV7-2 and TRBJ2-5, with a weak D call TRBD2 (5 bases). The CDR3 covers 15 residues. V was trimmed by 2 bases and J by 1 base, leaving 11 bases between them. CDR1 is SGHTA, CDR2 FQGNSA, per germline. The CDR3 coding sequence is TGTGCCAGCAGCTTATGGTACGGGATCCAAGAGACCCAGTACTTC. Its translation is CASSLWYGIQETQYF. The whole variable domain, filled in from reference TRBV7-2 and TRBJ2-5, reads GAGVSQSPSNKVTEKGKDVELRCDPISGHTALYWYRQSLGQGLEFLIYFQGNSAPDKSGLPSDRFSAERTGGSVSTLTIQRTQQEDSAVYLCASSLWYGIQETQYFGPGTRLLVL.

The V gene is TRBV7-9, the J gene TRBJ1-4; D perhaps matches TRBD1 (5 bases). The CDR3 length is 15 residues. The ends were cut back, 5 bases at V and 2 bases at J, with 12 bases in the middle. Germline V CDR1 and CDR2: SEHNR, FQNEAQ (reference sequence). The CDR3, as DNA: TGTGCCAGCAGCCCGACCGGGACTACTAATGAAAAACTGTTTTTT. Translation gives CASSPTGTTNEKLFF.

This chain links TRBV24-1 with TRBJ2-2, with a weak D call TRBD1 (6 bases). The length of the CDR3 is 15 residues. Germline V lookup: CDR1 KGHDR, CDR2 SFDVKD. The ends were cut back, 2 bases at V and 3 bases at J, with 9 bases in the middle. The CDR3 coding sequence is TGTGCCACCAGTGATTCGACAGGCGACACCGGGGAGCTGTTTTTT. It is translated as CATSDSTGDTGELFF.

This clonotype was picked up a small number of times. This sequence joins TRBV3-1 and TRBJ2-3, with D perhaps matching TRBD2 (6 bases). Trimming cost V 3 bases and J 2 bases, with 6 bases left between them. Germline loops: CDR1 LGHDT, CDR2 YNNKEL (reference sequence). The CDR3 is made up of 13 amino acids. The CDR3 DNA sequence: TGTGCCAGCAGCCAGCGGGACACAGATACGCAGTATTTT. Amino acids: CASSQRDTDTQYF.

The chain is built from TRBV19 and TRBJ2-1; 9 bases are a match to TRBD1. CDR3 length: 17 residues. J was trimmed by 2 bases and V by 4 bases; bases with no gene match: 9. Germline CDR1 reads LNHDA; CDR2 reads SQIVND (reference sequence). CDR3 DNA: TGTGCCAGTAGTACCGTGTCCGGGACAGGGACCTACAATGAGCAGTTCTTC. Amino acids: CASSTVSGTGTYNEQFF.

This clonotype was observed many times. The chain has TRBV6-2 or TRBV6-3 and TRBJ1-1, with D unresolved. Trimming removed 5 bases at V and 0 bases at J, with 19 bases between. CDR3 size: 17 residues. The germline V gene encodes CDR1 MNHEY and CDR2 SVGEGT. The CDR3 DNA reads as TGTGCCAGCAGTACCAACCCTTGGACGGCCATGAACACTGAAGCTTTCTTT. It encodes CASSTNPWTAMNTEAFF.

The chain employs TRBV29-1 and TRBJ1-2, with D maybe TRBD1 (5 bases). The germline gives CDR1 SQVTM, CDR2 ANQGSEA. CDR3 length equals 12 residues. V shed 6 bases and J shed 3 bases, with 11 bases lying between them. The CDR3 DNA follows: TGCAGCGTGGGGGACTTTGACTATGGCTACACCTTC. It encodes CSVGDFDYGYTF.

In its sample, this clonotype was seen a few times. The CDR3 coding sequence is TGTGCCACCAGTGATCAACGGACAGGGACCACCGGGGAGCTGTTTTTT. Translated, it gives CATSDQRTGTTGELFF. The gene calls are TRBV24-1 and TRBJ2-2; 8 bases fit TRBD1. This CDR3 contains 16 residues. Germline V gene lookup returns CDR1 KGHDR and CDR2 SFDVKD. Trimming cost V 3 bases and J 4 bases; bases outside gene matches: 6.

This clonotype was seen a few times. The chain uses TRBV30 and TRBJ1-5, with D tentatively TRBD1 (6 bases). The CDR3 extends over 15 amino acids. Trimming left V 0 bases short and J 1 base short, with 10 bases between. Germline V lookup: CDR1 GTSNPN, CDR2 SVGIG (reference sequence). CDR3 in DNA: TGTGCCTGGAGTGTGGGGGGCCTGAGCAATCAGCCCCAGCATTTT. Amino acid sequence: CAWSVGGLSNQPQHF.

There are a few counts of this clonotype. The chain is built from TRBV9 and TRBJ1-2; tentative D call: TRBD1 (6 bases). Germline V lookup: CDR1 SGDLS, CDR2 YYNGEE. The CDR3 is 13 residues long. Trimming took off 10 bases at V and 2 bases at J, with 15 bases between the two ends. The CDR3 bases are TGTGCCTCAGGGGAGAATACGAACTATGGCTACACCTTC. Its protein product is CASGENTNYGYTF.

The table lists this clonotype with a few counts. J is TRBJ2-3 and V is TRBV4-3; TRBD2 agrees at 10 bases. Germline V gives CDR1 LGHNA, CDR2 YSLEER. V shed 1 base, J shed 6 bases, and the junction held 7 bases outside the gene matches. The CDR3 extends over 16 amino acids. The CDR3 DNA is TGCGCCAGCAGCCAAGGGGTAGCGGGGGGTAAGGATACGCAGTATTTT. Protein sequence: CASSQGVAGGKDTQYF.

The chain carries TRBV4-3 and TRBJ2-1, with 7 nucleotides matching TRBD1. This CDR3 has 16 amino acids. Germline CDR1 reads LGHNA; CDR2 reads YSLEER. V dropped 5 bases and J dropped 4; count of bases not matched to a gene: 11. The CDR3 DNA follows: TGCGCCAGCAGCGAAGCCGCCGGGACAGAATACAATGAGCAGTTCTTC. Encoded protein: CASSEAAGTEYNEQFF.

This clonotype was picked up many times. Relative to the germline gene, one junction end is altered; a read error may explain this. This chain connects TRBV5-3 to TRBJ2-1; unclear D gene. Being an ORF, TRBV5-3 has a function that is uncertain. CDR3 length: 16 amino acids. The CDR3 DNA reads TGTGCCAGCAGCTCAACCGGGCCTAGCTCCTACAATGAGCAGTTCTTC. It is translated as CASSSTGPSSYNEQFF.

A note on this clonotype: This may stem from a read error, because a much larger clone lies one nucleotide away. The chain employs TRBV7-9 and TRBJ2-5; D is ambiguous. V was trimmed by 5 bases and J by 2 bases, leaving 15 bases between them. Per germline, CDR1 SEHNR and CDR2 FQNEAQ (reference sequence). This CDR3 is built from 15 residues. CDR3 region: CASSRPRAVQETQYF. In DNA, the CDR3 is TGTGCCAGCAGCCGCCCACGGGCAGTTCAAGAGACCCAGTACTTC. Full variable domain (missing parts from reference TRBV7-9 and TRBJ2-5): DTGVSQNPRHKITKRGQNVTFRCDPISEHNRLYWYRQTLGQGPEFLTYFQNEAQLEKSRLLSDRFSAERPKGSFSTLEIQRTEQGDSAMYLCASSRPRAVQETQYFGPGTRLLVL.